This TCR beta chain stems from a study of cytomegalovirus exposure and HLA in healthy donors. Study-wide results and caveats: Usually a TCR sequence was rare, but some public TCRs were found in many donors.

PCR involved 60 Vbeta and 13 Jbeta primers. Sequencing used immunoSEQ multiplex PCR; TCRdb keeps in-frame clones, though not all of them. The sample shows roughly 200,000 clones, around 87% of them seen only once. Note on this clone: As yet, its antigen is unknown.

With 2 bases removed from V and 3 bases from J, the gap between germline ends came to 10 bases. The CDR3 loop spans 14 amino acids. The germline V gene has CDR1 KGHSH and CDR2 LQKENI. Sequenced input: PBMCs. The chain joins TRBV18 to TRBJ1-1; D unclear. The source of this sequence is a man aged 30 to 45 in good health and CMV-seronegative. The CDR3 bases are TGTGCCAGCTCACCAGGTCGGAGTCACACTGAAGCTTTCTTT. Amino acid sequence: CASSPGRSHTEAFF.